This T cell receptor beta chain was profiled in a study of cytomegalovirus exposure and HLA in healthy donors. General study results and limits: Researchers had no immune exposure information except CMV serostatus available. The authors reported that TCR beta sequences could predict HLA-A and HLA-B alleles. These predictions were accurate for most subjects in the first cohort. Analyses of presence/absence relied on an assumption of roughly uniform sequencing depth across donors.

Primers included in the PCR were 60 Vbeta and 13 Jbeta primers. Sequenced by immunoSEQ multiplex PCR; TCRdb stores in-frame clones only, minus some. Here the sample spans roughly 250,000 clones, approximately 84% being singletons. Germline V gives CDR1 ENHRY, CDR2 SYGVKD. CDR3 length: 15 residues. The V gene lost 5 bases and the J gene lost 0 bases, with 10 bases spanning the gap. Healthy bone marrow donors made up the donors. Of note for this clone: Its antigen is unknown.

The sequenced material came from PBMCs. The source is a woman aged 40 to 50 in good health and CMV-seropositive. The chain employs TRBV10-3 and TRBJ2-2; tentative D call: TRBD1 (5 bases). CDR3 region: CAISPGQPNTGELFF. In DNA, the CDR3 is TGTGCCATCAGTCCCGGACAACCGAACACCGGGGAGCTGTTTTTT.